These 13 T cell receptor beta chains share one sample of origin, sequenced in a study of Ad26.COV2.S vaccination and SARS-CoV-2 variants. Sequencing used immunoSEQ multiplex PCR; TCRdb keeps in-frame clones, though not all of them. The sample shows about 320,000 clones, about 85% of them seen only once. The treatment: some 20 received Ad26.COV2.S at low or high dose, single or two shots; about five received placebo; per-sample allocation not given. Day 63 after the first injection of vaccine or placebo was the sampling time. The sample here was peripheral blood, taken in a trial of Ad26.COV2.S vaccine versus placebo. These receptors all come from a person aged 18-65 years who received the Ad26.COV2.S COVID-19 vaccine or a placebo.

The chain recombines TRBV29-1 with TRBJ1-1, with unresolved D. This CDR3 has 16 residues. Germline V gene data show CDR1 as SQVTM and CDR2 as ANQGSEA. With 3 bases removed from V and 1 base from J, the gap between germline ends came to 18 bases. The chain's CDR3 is CSVERVGWGSNTEAFF. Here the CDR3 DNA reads TGCAGCGTTGAGCGCGTAGGATGGGGATCGAACACTGAAGCTTTCTTT. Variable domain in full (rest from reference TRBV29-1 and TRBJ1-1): SAVISQKPSRDICQRGTSLTIQCQVDSQVTMMFWYRQQPGQSLTLIATANQGSEATYESGFVIDKFPISRPNLTFSTLTVSNMSPEDSSIYLCSVERVGWGSNTEAFFGQGTRLTVV.

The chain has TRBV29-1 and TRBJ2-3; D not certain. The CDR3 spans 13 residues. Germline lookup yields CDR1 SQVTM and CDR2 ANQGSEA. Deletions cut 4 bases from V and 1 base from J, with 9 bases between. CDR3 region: CSVVGAGTDTQYF. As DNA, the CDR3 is TGCAGCGTTGTGGGCGCGGGCACAGATACGCAGTATTTT.

This chain's CDR3 is CASSWDRTSNQPQHF. The CDR3 DNA sequence: TGCGCCAGCAGCTGGGACAGGACTAGCAATCAGCCCCAGCATTTT. This chain uses TRBV4-1 with TRBJ1-5; 8 nucleotides agree with TRBD1. The V and J ends lost 5 bases and 0 bases, in that order; junction bases with no gene match: 3. The CDR3 extends over 15 amino acids. Germline CDR1 is MGHRA and CDR2 is YSYEKL.

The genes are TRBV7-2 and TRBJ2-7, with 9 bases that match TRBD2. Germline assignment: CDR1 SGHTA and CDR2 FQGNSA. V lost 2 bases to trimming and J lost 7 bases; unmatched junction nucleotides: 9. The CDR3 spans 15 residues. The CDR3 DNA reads TGTGCCAGCAGCTTAAGTGCGGGGGGGCTAGAAGAGCAGTACTTC. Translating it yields CASSLSAGGLEEQYF.

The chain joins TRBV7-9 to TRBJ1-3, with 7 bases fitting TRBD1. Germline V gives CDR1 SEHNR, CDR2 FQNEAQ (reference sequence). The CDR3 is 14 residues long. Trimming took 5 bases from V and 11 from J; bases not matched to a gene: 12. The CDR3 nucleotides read TGTGCCAGCAGCCCTGAGACAGGGTCTACTGCCATATATTTT. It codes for CASSPETGSTAIYF.

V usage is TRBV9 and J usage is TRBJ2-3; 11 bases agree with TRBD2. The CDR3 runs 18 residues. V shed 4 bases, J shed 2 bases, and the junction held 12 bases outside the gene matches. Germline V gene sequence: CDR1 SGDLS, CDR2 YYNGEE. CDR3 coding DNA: TGTGCCAGCAGCTTACAGGGGCTAGCGGGGGGCCCCACAGATACGCAGTATTTT. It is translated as CASSLQGLAGGPTDTQYF.

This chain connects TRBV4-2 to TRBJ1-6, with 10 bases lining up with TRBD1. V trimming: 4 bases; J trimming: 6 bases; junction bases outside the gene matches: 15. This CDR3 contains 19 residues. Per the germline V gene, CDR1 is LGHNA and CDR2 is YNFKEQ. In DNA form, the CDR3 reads TGTGCCAGCAGCCTTGACAGGGGGCGCTCTAGTAGTAGTAATTCACCCCTCCACTTT. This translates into CASSLDRGRSSSSNSPLHF.

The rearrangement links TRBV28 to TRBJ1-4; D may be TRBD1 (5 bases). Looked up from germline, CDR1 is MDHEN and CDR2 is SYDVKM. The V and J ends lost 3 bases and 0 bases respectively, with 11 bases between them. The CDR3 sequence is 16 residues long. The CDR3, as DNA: TGTGCCAGCAGTTTGAGGGGAACCTCAACTAATGAAAAACTGTTTTTT. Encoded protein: CASSLRGTSTNEKLFF.

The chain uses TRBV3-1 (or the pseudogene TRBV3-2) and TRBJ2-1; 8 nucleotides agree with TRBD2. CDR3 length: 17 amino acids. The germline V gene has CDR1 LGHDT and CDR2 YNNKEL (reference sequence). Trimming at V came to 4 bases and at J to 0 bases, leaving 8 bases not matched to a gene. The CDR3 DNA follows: TGTGCCAGCAGCCGAGTAGCGGGGATCGGCTCCTACAATGAGCAGTTCTTC. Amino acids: CASSRVAGIGSYNEQFF.

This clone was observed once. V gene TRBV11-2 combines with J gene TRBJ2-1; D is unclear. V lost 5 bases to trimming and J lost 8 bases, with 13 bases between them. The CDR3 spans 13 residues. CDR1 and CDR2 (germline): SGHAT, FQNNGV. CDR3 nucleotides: TGTGCCAGCAGCCCCCCGCTAAGGGATGAGCAGTTCTTC. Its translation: CASSPPLRDEQFF.

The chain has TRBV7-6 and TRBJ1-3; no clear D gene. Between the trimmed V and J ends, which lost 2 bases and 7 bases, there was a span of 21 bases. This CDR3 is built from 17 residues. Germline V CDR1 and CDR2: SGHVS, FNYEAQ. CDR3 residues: CASSLYGTQIPGNTIYF. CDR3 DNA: TGTGCCAGCAGCTTATATGGTACGCAGATTCCGGGCAACACCATATATTTT.

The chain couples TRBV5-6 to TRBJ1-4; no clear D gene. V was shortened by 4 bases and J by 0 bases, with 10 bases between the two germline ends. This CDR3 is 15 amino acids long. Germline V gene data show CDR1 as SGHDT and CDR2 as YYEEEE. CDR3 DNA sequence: TGTGCCAGCAGCACCTCTGGAGCAACTAATGAAAAACTGTTTTTT. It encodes CASSTSGATNEKLFF.

CDR3 region: CASSYEGQGLTEAFF. CDR3 bases: TGCGCCAGCAGCTACGAGGGACAGGGTTTGACTGAAGCTTTCTTT. J is TRBJ1-1 and V is TRBV5-1, with 9 bases fitting TRBD1. V was pared by 3 bases and J by 5 bases, with 8 bases of the junction left unmatched. Per germline, CDR1 SGHRS and CDR2 YFSETQ. This CDR3 spans 15 amino acids.